Presented here are 28 T cell receptor beta chains from one specimen sequenced in a study of response to subunit inactivated influenza vaccine. TCRdb re-called the RT-PCR reads through MiXCR, storing one row per CDR3 protein. The repertoire has hundreds of thousands of distinct CDR3 sequences, approximately 18% of them found once; the top ten carry 9.5% to 13%. The sample was PBMCs from blood, taken 5 to 6 days after vaccination. The receptors stem from a man aged 45 to 65 who received an inactivated influenza vaccine.

This clonotype has only a few counts. The chain links TRBV28 to TRBJ2-1, with D possibly being TRBD1 (6 bases). The CDR3 is made up of 14 amino acids. Trimming removed 4 bases at V and 6 bases at J, with 13 bases between. Germline V lookup: CDR1 MDHEN, CDR2 SYDVKM. For the CDR3, the DNA is TGTGCCAGCAGTTACAGGGTGTGGGGCAATGAGCAGTTCTTC. Its translation is CASSYRVWGNEQFF.

This clonotype was seen at least ten times. The gene calls are TRBV14 and TRBJ2-3, with D possibly being TRBD1 (5 bases). Per germline, CDR1 SGHDN and CDR2 FVKESK. Trimming cost V 4 bases and J 0 bases, with 11 bases left between them. CDR3 length equals 15 residues. The chain's CDR3 is CASSRQLASTDTQYF. The CDR3 DNA sequence: TGTGCCAGCAGCCGACAGTTGGCTAGCACAGATACGCAGTATTTT. Using reference TRBV14 and TRBJ2-3 for the parts outside the CDR3, the full variable domain is EAGVTQFPSHSVIEKGQTVTLRCDPISGHDNLYWYRRVMGKEIKFLLHFVKESKQDESGMPNNRFLAERTGGTYSTLKVQPAELEDSGVYFCASSRQLASTDTQYFGPGTRLTVL.

This clonotype showed up just a few times. The J gene is TRBJ2-3, the V gene TRBV15; D call uncertain. This CDR3 has 13 residues. CDR1 LNHNV and CDR2 YYDKDF come from the germline V gene (reference sequence). Trimming shortened V by 4 bases and J by 2 bases, and 7 bases separated the two germline ends. DNA for the CDR3: TGTGCCACCAGCATGCAATCCACAGATACGCAGTATTTT. This codes for CATSMQSTDTQYF.

There are a few counts of this clonotype. V is TRBV29-1 and J is TRBJ2-2, with D hard to call. V gave up 2 bases and J gave up 0 bases, with 7 bases separating them. Germline V gene data show CDR1 as SQVTM and CDR2 as ANQGSEA. The CDR3 sequence is 14 residues long. The CDR3 DNA is TGCAGCGTTGAAAGGCAGACGAACACCGGGGAGCTGTTTTTT. This encodes CSVERQTNTGELFF.

The V gene is TRBV12-3 or TRBV12-4, the J gene TRBJ1-5; TRBD1 aligns across 8 bases. Trimming at V came to 5 bases and at J to 5 bases, leaving 8 bases not matched to a gene. The CDR3 covers 15 residues. CDR3 residues: CASSPHQQGDQPQHF. The CDR3 nucleotides read TGTGCCAGCAGTCCACATCAACAGGGGGATCAGCCCCAGCATTTT.

The genes are TRBV5-4 and TRBJ1-4; 10 nucleotides align to TRBD1. This CDR3 region has 17 residues. Germline V gives CDR1 SGHNT, CDR2 YYREEE (reference sequence). Trimming cost V 4 bases and J 5 bases; bases outside gene matches: 11. CDR3 DNA sequence: TGTGCCAGCAGCGGGCGGGACAGGGGCGGAATGAATGAAAAACTGTTTTTT. Translation: CASSGRDRGGMNEKLFF.

This clonotype was counted between two and nine times. This sequence joins TRBV20-1 and TRBJ2-7; TRBD2 aligns across 13 bases. The junction had 7 bases not matched to a gene; V was cut back by 1 base and J by 4 bases. Germline V gives CDR1 DFQATT, CDR2 SNEGSKA (reference sequence). This CDR3 has 16 residues. The CDR3 nucleotides are TGCAGTGCTAGAGCCCGTGGGACTAGCGGGATTTACGAGCAGTACTTC. Protein: CSARARGTSGIYEQYF.

The CDR3 DNA is TGTGCCAGCAGCGTAGTGCCCAGGGGGTCCTGGGGTGAGCAGTTCTTC. Residues: CASSVVPRGSWGEQFF. This rearrangement joins TRBV9 to TRBJ2-1, with 7 positions matching TRBD1. The CDR3 has 16 amino acids. CDR1 and CDR2 from the germline V gene are SGDLS and YYNGEE. V gave up 0 bases and J gave up 9 bases; unmatched junction bases: 12.

This clonotype was observed a few times. The chain carries TRBV4-1 and TRBJ2-7, with D tentatively TRBD1 (5 bases). The germline CDR1 and CDR2 sequences are MGHRA and YSYEKL. Trimming left V 4 bases short and J 4 bases short, with 23 bases between. The CDR3 is made up of 17 amino acids. For the CDR3, the DNA is TGCGCCAGCAGCCCCAACCCGGGTGCTGGGGCGCATTACGAGCAGTACTTC. Protein product: CASSPNPGAGAHYEQYF.

This clonotype occurred once. This rearrangement joins TRBV5-5 to TRBJ2-2; D is unresolved. CDR3 length equals 14 residues. The germline V gene has CDR1 SGHKS and CDR2 YYEKEE (reference sequence). V gave up 2 bases and J gave up 6 bases, with 11 bases separating them. The CDR3, as DNA: TGTGCCAGCAGCTTACCCCAGGACCCCGGGGAGCTGTTTTTT. This sequence encodes CASSLPQDPGELFF.

This rearrangement joins TRBV24-1 to TRBJ2-7; tentative D call: TRBD1 (6 bases). CDR3 size: 14 residues. Germline CDR1 reads KGHDR; CDR2 reads SFDVKD. V was cut by 4 bases and J by 6 bases, with 15 bases left in between. The CDR3 sequence is CATSDPGTNAEQYF. In DNA, the CDR3 is TGTGCCACCAGTGACCCCGGGACAAACGCCGAGCAGTACTTC.

This clonotype was detected many times. DNA for the CDR3: TGTGCCAGCAGCTTTATTCCGGGGGGGCCCTACAATGAGCAGTTCTTC. Protein: CASSFIPGGPYNEQFF. The V call is TRBV7-9, the J call TRBJ2-1, with 8 bases matching TRBD2. Trimming at V came to 3 bases and at J to 2 bases, leaving 6 bases not matched to a gene. The CDR3 has 16 residues. Germline CDR1 and CDR2: SEHNR and FQNEAQ (reference sequence).

There are many counts of this clonotype. This chain uses TRBV20-1 with TRBJ2-6; unclear D gene. Germline V CDR1 and CDR2: DFQATT, SNEGSKA (reference sequence). With 0 bases removed from V and 2 bases from J, the gap between germline ends came to 8 bases. This CDR3 is built from 15 residues. In DNA, the CDR3 is TGCAGTGCTAGAGATCTGTTTGCTGGGGCCAACGTCCTGACTTTC. It codes for CSARDLFAGANVLTF.

The gene calls are TRBV24-1 and TRBJ2-2; no definite D call. CDR3 size: 14 residues. Germline V gene sequence: CDR1 KGHDR, CDR2 SFDVKD. V was pared by 7 bases and J by 1 base, with 9 bases between. In DNA form, the CDR3 reads TGTGCCACCAGGCCGACAATGAACACCGGGGAGCTGTTTTTT. Protein: CATRPTMNTGELFF.

This clonotype was detected only a few times. The rearrangement uses TRBV11-2 and TRBJ2-5; 11 nucleotides agree with TRBD1. This CDR3 has 15 residues. V shed 5 bases, J shed 9 bases, and the junction held 11 bases outside the gene matches. Per germline, CDR1 SGHAT and CDR2 FQNNGV. The CDR3 DNA reads TGTGCCAGCAGCCCCGAGCCGGGACAGGGGGGGGCCCAGTACTTC. Its translation is CASSPEPGQGGAQYF.

The CDR3 loop reads CATTSSVGNSPLHF. The CDR3 coding sequence is TGTGCCACCACGTCGTCAGTGGGGAATTCACCCCTCCACTTT. The rearrangement uses TRBV7-2 and TRBJ1-6; D ambiguous. CDR1 and CDR2 (germline): SGHTA, FQGNSA. The germline V and J ends were trimmed by 10 bases and 7 bases, with 17 bases remaining between them. This CDR3 has 14 amino acids. Complete variable domain (other parts from reference TRBV7-2 and TRBJ1-6): GAGVSQSPSNKVTEKGKDVELRCDPISGHTALYWYRQSLGQGLEFLIYFQGNSAPDKSGLPSDRFSAERTGGSVSTLTIQRTQQEDSAVYLCATTSSVGNSPLHFGNGTRLTVT.

V gene TRBV29-1 combines with J gene TRBJ2-5; 10 positions agree with TRBD1. The trim removed 6 bases at V and 4 bases at J, leaving 5 bases unmatched. The CDR3 sequence is 13 residues long. Germline V gene sequence: CDR1 SQVTM, CDR2 ANQGSEA. CDR3 in amino acids: CSVGQGIGETQYF. The CDR3 coding sequence is TGCAGCGTGGGACAGGGGATAGGAGAGACCCAGTACTTC.

This clonotype appeared a few times. The J gene is TRBJ2-6, the V gene TRBV5-1, with 9 positions matching TRBD1. The V gene end was trimmed by 3 bases and the J gene end by 0 bases; junction bases not matched to a gene: 7. The CDR3 runs 18 residues. CDR1 is SGHRS, CDR2 YFSETQ, per germline. The CDR3, as DNA: TGCGCCAGCAGCTGGGGACAGGGATTTTTCTCTGGGGCCAACGTCCTGACTTTC. Translating it yields CASSWGQGFFSGANVLTF. The variable domain in full, with the rest retrieved from reference TRBV5-1 and TRBJ2-6, is KAGVTQTPRYLIKTRGQQVTLSCSPISGHRSVSWYQQTPGQGLQFLFEYFSETQRNKGNFPGRFSGRQFSNSRSEMNVSTLELGDSALYLCASSWGQGFFSGANVLTFGAGSRLTVL.

This clonotype turned up a few times. The CDR3 is CASSLALLAGGNEQFF. DNA for the CDR3: TGTGCCAGCAGCTTAGCGCTCCTAGCGGGTGGTAATGAGCAGTTCTTC. The V gene is TRBV7-2, the J gene TRBJ2-1, with 8 bases lining up with TRBD2. Germline lookup yields CDR1 SGHTA and CDR2 FQGNSA. The CDR3 totals 16 residues. V lost 0 bases to trimming and J lost 7 bases; unmatched junction nucleotides: 8.

The chain uses TRBV7-9 and TRBJ1-5, with D unresolved. The CDR3 sequence is 13 residues long. Germline assignment: CDR1 SEHNR and CDR2 FQNEAQ (reference sequence). With 1 base removed from V and 6 bases from J, the gap between germline ends came to 7 bases. CDR3 loop: CASSLGQPQPQHF. CDR3 DNA sequence: TGTGCCAGCAGCTTAGGGCAGCCTCAGCCCCAGCATTTT.

The table lists this clonotype with a few counts. The chain is built from TRBV5-4 and TRBJ2-5; D ambiguous. The V and J ends lost 0 bases and 1 base respectively, with 7 bases between them. Germline loops: CDR1 SGHNT, CDR2 YYREEE (reference sequence). This CDR3 has 14 residues. The DNA for the CDR3 is TGTGCCAGCAGCTTGGGTCACCCCCAAGAGACCCAGTACTTC. It specifies CASSLGHPQETQYF.

This rearrangement joins TRBV20-1 to TRBJ1-2; D not certain. V gave up 4 bases and J gave up 0 bases, with 3 bases separating them. Germline values: CDR1 DFQATT, CDR2 SNEGSKA (reference sequence). The CDR3 loop spans 11 amino acids. The CDR3 sequence is CSATPNYGYTF. CDR3 bases: TGCAGTGCTACCCCTAACTATGGCTACACCTTC.

The genes are TRBV5-5 and TRBJ2-7, with 8 bases aligning to TRBD2. J gave up 2 bases and V 0 bases, and 4 bases lay outside the gene matches. The CDR3 consists of 15 residues. Germline CDR1 and CDR2: SGHKS and YYEKEE (reference sequence). The CDR3 nucleotides read TGTGCCAGCAGCTTGGCGGGACTAGTCCCCTACGAGCAGTACTTC. Translating gives CASSLAGLVPYEQYF.

This clonotype was seen ten or more times. The chain has TRBV29-1 and TRBJ2-1; D is unresolved. This CDR3 has 11 amino acids. V was clipped by 3 bases and J by 7 bases, with 7 bases between them. Germline V gene sequence: CDR1 SQVTM, CDR2 ANQGSEA. The CDR3 bases are TGCAGCGTTGATTGGGGAAATGAGCAGTTCTTC. As protein: CSVDWGNEQFF.

The V gene is TRBV7-3, the J gene TRBJ2-1; perhaps TRBD2 as D (6 bases). Trimming pared 5 bases from V and 6 bases from J, leaving 11 bases between. Germline CDR1 and CDR2: SGHTA and FQGTGA. The CDR3 has 13 amino acids. The CDR3 protein is CASSPSTSNEQFF. CDR3 coding DNA: TGTGCCAGCAGCCCTTCGACTAGCAATGAGCAGTTCTTC.

Comments on this clonotype: A junction boundary mismatches the germline segment, possibly from a read error. CDR3 residues: CCARGSSGGAPNEQFF. In DNA, the CDR3 is TGCTGTGCTAGAGGCTCTAGCGGGGGGGCCCCCAATGAGCAGTTCTTC. This rearrangement joins TRBV20-1 to TRBJ2-1; TRBD2 aligns across 12 bases. The germline V gene has CDR1 DFQATT and CDR2 SNEGSKA (reference sequence). CDR3 length: 16 residues.

This clonotype has more than one count but fewer than ten. V and J are TRBV12-3 or TRBV12-4 and TRBJ1-2; 8 nucleotides align to TRBD1. This CDR3 has 16 amino acids. V was pared by 2 bases and J by 8 bases, with 13 bases of the junction left unmatched. The CDR3 loop is CASSLFPGQAGSGYTF. CDR3 nucleotides: TGTGCCAGCAGTTTATTCCCGGGACAGGCTGGTTCGGGCTACACCTTC.

This clonotype was counted only a few times. The chain's CDR3 is CATSDPDRLTNTQYF. CDR3 nucleotide sequence: TGTGCCACCAGTGACCCGGACCGTTTAACCAACACGCAGTATTTT. The genes are TRBV24-1 and TRBJ2-3; D uncertain. V lost 4 bases to trimming and J lost 9 bases, with 19 bases between them. There are 15 residues in the CDR3. Germline CDR1 is KGHDR and CDR2 is SFDVKD.